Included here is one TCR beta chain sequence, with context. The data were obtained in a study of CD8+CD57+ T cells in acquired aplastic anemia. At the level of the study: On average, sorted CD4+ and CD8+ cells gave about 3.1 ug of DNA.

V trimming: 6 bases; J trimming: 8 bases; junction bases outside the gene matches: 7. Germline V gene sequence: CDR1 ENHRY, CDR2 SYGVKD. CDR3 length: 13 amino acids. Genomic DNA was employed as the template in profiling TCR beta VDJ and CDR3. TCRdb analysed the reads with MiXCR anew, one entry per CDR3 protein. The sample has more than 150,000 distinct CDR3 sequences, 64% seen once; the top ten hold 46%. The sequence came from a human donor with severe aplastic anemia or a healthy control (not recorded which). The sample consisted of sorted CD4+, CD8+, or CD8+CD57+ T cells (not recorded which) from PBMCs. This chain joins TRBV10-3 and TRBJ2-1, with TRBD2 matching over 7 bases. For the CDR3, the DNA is TGTGCCATCAGGTTTAGCGGGTTGGATGAGCAGTTCTTC. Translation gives CAIRFSGLDEQFF.